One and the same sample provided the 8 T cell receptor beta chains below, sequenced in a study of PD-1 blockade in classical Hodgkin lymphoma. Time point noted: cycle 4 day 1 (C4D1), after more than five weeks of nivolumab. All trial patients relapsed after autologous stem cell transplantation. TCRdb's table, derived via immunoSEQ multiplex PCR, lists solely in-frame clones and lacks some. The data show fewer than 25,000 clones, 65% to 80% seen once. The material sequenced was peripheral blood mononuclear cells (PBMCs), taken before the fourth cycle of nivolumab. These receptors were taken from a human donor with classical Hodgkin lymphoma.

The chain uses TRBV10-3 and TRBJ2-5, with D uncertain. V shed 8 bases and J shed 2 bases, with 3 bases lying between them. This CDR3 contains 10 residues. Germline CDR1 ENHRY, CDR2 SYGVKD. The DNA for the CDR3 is TGTGCCATCGGTCAAGAGACCCAGTACTTC. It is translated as CAIGQETQYF.

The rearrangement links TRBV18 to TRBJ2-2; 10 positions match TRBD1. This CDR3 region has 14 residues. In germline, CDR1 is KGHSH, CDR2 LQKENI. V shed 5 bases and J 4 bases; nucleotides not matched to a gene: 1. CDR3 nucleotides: TGTGCCAGCTCAAGGACAGGGGGCACCGGGGAGCTGTTTTTT. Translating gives CASSRTGGTGELFF.

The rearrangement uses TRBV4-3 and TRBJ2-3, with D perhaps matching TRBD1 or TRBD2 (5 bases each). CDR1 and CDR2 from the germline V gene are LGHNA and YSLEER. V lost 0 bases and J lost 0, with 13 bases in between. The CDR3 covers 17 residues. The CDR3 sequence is CASSQDGAPSSTDTQYF. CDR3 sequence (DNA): TGCGCCAGCAGCCAAGACGGGGCACCGTCTAGCACAGATACGCAGTATTTT.

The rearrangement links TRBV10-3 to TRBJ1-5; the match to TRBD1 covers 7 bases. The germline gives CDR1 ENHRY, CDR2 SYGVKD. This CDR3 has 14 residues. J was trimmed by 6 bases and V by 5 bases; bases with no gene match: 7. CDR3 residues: CAISSDRVGQPQHF. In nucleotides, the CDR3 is TGTGCCATCAGTTCTGACAGGGTGGGTCAGCCCCAGCATTTT.

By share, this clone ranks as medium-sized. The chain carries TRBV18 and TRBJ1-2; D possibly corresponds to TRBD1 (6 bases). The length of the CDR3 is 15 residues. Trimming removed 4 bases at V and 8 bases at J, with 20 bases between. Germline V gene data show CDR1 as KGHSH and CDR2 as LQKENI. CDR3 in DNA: TGTGCCAGCTCACTGGACAGTTCCCTTAGTGGAGGCTACACCTTC. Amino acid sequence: CASSLDSSLSGGYTF.

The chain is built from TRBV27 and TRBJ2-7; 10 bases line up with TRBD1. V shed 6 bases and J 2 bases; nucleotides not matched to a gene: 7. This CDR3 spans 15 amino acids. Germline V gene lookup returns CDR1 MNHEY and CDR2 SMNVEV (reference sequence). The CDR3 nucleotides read TGTGCCAGCAGCCGGACAGGGGGTACCACCTACGAGCAGTACGTC. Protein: CASSRTGGTTYEQYV.

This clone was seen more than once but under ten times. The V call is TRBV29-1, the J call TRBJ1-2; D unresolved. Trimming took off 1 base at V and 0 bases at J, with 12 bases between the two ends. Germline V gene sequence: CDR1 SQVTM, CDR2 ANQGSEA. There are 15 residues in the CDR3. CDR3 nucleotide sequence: TGCAGCGTTGAAGGTCGAACAGAAACTAACTATGGCTACACCTTC. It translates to CSVEGRTETNYGYTF.

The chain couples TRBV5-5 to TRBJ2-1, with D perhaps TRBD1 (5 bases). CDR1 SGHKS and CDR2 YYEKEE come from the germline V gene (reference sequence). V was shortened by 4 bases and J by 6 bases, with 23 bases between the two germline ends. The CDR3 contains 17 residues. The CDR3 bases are TGTGCCAGCAGCGCCACAGGTAGAAGGGGCGCATTCAATGAGCAGTTCTTC. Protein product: CASSATGRRGAFNEQFF.